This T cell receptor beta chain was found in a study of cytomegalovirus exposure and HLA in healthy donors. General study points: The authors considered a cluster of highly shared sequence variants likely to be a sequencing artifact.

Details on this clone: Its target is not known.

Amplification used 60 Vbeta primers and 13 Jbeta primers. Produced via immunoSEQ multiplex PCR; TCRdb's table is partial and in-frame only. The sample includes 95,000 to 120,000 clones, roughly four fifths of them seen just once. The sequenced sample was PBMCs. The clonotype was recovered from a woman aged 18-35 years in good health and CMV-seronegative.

CDR3 bases: TGTGCCAGCAGTTTTCCGGGGACAGGGGGTGAAAAACTGTTTTTT. The encoded protein is CASSFPGTGGEKLFF. V usage is TRBV28 and J usage is TRBJ1-4, with 11 bases identical to TRBD1. Germline CDR1 is MDHEN and CDR2 is SYDVKM. This CDR3 is built from 15 residues. J was trimmed by 7 bases and V by 3 bases; bases with no gene match: 4.